This T cell receptor (beta chain) was recovered during a study of shared clonotypes between healthy human individuals. Study processing details: ImmunoSEQ only sent back junction sequences with no quality scores, so filtering was done differently. Profiling relied on immunoSEQ multiplex PCR, and the TCRdb table lists in-frame clones only, not all of them. V, J and clone size are those of that table, while D and trimming were read from the DNA. The sample includes roughly 1 million clones, about 70% of them seen just once. V lost 5 bases and J lost 5, with 16 bases in between. Germline CDR1 reads MNHNY; CDR2 reads SVGAGI (reference sequence). CDR3 length equals 14 residues.

The source material was memory CD4+ T cells sorted from blood. Subset of the sample: CD45RA-negative fraction. The rearrangement joins TRBV6-6 to TRBJ2-7; D possibly corresponds to TRBD1 (6 bases). This receptor was identified in a man younger than 35 in good health. As DNA, the CDR3 is TGTGCCAGCAGTAGCACCCGGGACACCGACGAGCAGTACTTC. Protein product: CASSSTRDTDEQYF.